This T cell receptor beta chain was sequenced for a study of T cell responses to AZD1222 COVID-19 vaccine (dated by TCRdb to the early 2020s). For the study in its entirety: A total of about 230 trial participants underwent TCR sequencing, of whom nearly 210 received two doses of AZD1222 and about 25 received two doses of the MenACWY control vaccine. Enrollment into the trials was organized by age into subgroups of 18-55, 56-69 and 70-plus years, and those subgroups contained approximately 150, 30 and 60 TCR-sequenced participants, respectively. Overall study results and their limits: After two AZD1222 doses, spike-specific TCR breadth and depth were significantly higher than at day 0 and than in MenACWY recipients. The whole spike protein was spanned by vaccine-associated CD4 TCRs, and dominant responses were seen in regions 160-218 and 743-854. Because no samples from the day 14 peak response were available, repertoires could be characterized only after the peak T cell response. In the small 56-69-year group, the increase in depth fell short of significance, most likely because of low power. Nearly half of unique spike-specific TCRs reportedly recognized epitopes outside regions mutated in the B.1.351 and B.1.1.7 variants. Participants were mostly white British and included more females than males, and it was suggested by the authors that clonal diversity may have been underestimated. Conclusions about previously exposed vaccinees were limited because only a handful of AZD1222 recipients were SARS-CoV-2 seropositive at baseline.

The CDR3 regions of human TCRbeta chains were analyzed by immunosequencing. As for the original processing: Repertoire TCRs were checked for matches against a reference library of SARS-CoV-2-specific TCRs that had been generated using the MIRA antigen-specificity platform. Breadth meant the fraction of unique TCRs that were SARS-CoV-2-associated, whereas depth meant the fraction of total T cells that were SARS-CoV-2-associated. Using the MIRA data, each spike-specific TCR was assigned both to the spike region to which the TCR was reactive and to a CD4 or CD8 class. Log10-transformed breadth and depth values were compared by one-way ANOVA with Sidak's multiple comparisons tests. TCRdb retrieved this table from immuneACCESS and kept in-frame rearrangements only. Not all clones are present; in checked studies, unresolved V genes account for under half, and no reason is known for the remainder. V, J and clone size are taken as reported in that table, and D and trimming were inferred from the DNA itself. The sample table holds roughly 160,000 clones, of which about 83% were seen once. 0.85% to 1.1% of the sample is held by the ten biggest clonotypes.

Worth noting for this clone: This clone's antigen is unknown. Base-call qualities are not available, and no considerably larger clone is one nucleotide away.

Trimming takes 4 bases from V and 8 bases from J, and the germline ends sit 11 bases apart. From the germline V gene (reference sequence), CDR1 is LGHDT and CDR2 is YNNKEL. CDR3 length: 13 amino acids, cysteine to phenylalanine. Only the CDR3 region is kept as DNA, spanning 39 bases read in frame from base 1. The sample's time point label, decoded: about 28 days (+/-7) after the second vaccine dose. AZD1222 recipients whose second dose came at about 4 weeks and those whose second dose came at about 12 weeks were combined into one group, since spike-specific TCR depth and breadth did not differ between the two schedules. Samples from vaccinated people were obtained from the UK trials COV001 and COV002, which included a single-blind randomized controlled phase 2/3 trial of AZD1222 (ChAdOx1 nCoV-19) in healthy adults. Trial participant PBMC samples were collected at day 0 and day 28 after the second dose for TCRbeta chain sequencing.

The starting material was peripheral blood, obtained 28 days after the second AZD1222 dose. Here the chain combines TRBV3-1 (or the pseudogene TRBV3-2) and TRBJ1-4; there is no confident call for the D gene. This receptor was taken from an adult who received the AZD1222 COVID-19 vaccine. The CDR3 region has the sequence CASSPRRGEKLFF. The DNA sequence is as follows: TGTGCCAGCAGCCCGAGAAGAGGGGAAAAACTGTTTTTT.